This T cell receptor (beta chain) comes out of a study of cytomegalovirus exposure and HLA in healthy donors. A word on this clone: Its antigen is unknown.

With 6 bases clipped from V and 5 bases from J, the junction kept 9 bases outside the gene matches. Looked up from germline, CDR1 is SNHLY and CDR2 is FYNNEI. The CDR3 contains 15 residues. General study findings and limits: In vitro assays verified that three CMV-associated chains recognized CMV antigens specifically. Overall, under 200 TCR beta chains were annotated as cytomegalovirus-associated.

Measured with immunoSEQ multiplex PCR; TCRdb has only the in-frame clones, and not every one. Of approximately 300,000 clones in the sample, 86% were seen once. Material: PBMCs. The V and J genes are TRBV2 and TRBJ2-5; 10 nucleotides match TRBD1. The sequence was obtained from a woman aged 18 to 35 in good health and CMV-seronegative. The DNA of the CDR3 is TGTGCCAGCAGCCTGACAGGGGGCGGAGGGGAGACCCAGTACTTC. Translated, it gives CASSLTGGGGETQYF.